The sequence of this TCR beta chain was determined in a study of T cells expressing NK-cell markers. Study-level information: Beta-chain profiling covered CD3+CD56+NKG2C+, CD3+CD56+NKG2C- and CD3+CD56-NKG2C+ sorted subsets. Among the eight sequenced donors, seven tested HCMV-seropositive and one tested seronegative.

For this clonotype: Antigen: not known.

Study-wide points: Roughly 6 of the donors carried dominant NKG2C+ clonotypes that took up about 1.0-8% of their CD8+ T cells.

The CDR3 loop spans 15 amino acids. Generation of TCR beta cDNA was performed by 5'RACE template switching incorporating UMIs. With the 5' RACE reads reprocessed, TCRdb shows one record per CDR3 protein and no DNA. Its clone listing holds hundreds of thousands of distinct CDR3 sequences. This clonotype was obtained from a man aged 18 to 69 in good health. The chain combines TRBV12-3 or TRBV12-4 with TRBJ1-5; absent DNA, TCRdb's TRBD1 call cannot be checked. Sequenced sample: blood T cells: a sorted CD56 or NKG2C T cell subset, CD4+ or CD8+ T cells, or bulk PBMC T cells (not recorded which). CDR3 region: CASTRQGSGNQPQHF.